These 22 T cell receptor beta chains originate from one sample sequenced in a study of T cells in Graves' hyperthyroidism and ophthalmopathy. The investigators amplified TCR beta CDR3 regions from RNA transcripts. Initially, a first-round RT-PCR of the TCR CDR3 employed the HTBI primer set. TCRdb fed the multiplex PCR reads into MiXCR, producing one record per CDR3 protein. The table shows 400,000 to 600,000 distinct CDR3 sequences, with more than 20% occurring only once. Sequencing was done on a sample of blood. These TCRs come from a man between 18 and 35 years old with Graves' hyperthyroidism.

The table lists this clonotype with many counts. Given a much more abundant clone one base away, this may be a read error. The chain is built from TRBV6-5 and TRBJ2-5; D possibly uses TRBD1 or TRBD2 (6 bases each). Germline CDR1 and CDR2: MNHEY and SVGAGI. CDR3 length: 15 amino acids. The CDR3 nucleotides read TGTGCCAGCAGTTATATCCGGACGGGGGCAGAGACCAAGTACTTC. It is translated as CASSYIRTGAETKYF.

This clonotype has a handful of counts. The rearrangement joins TRBV9 to TRBJ2-5; TRBD1 aligns across 9 bases. The germline V gene has CDR1 SGDLS and CDR2 YYNGEE. CDR3 length equals 17 residues. V lost 1 base to trimming and J lost 2 bases; unmatched junction nucleotides: 9. The CDR3 is CASSVSTQGAGQETQYF. The CDR3 nucleotides read TGTGCCAGCAGCGTATCAACACAGGGGGCGGGACAAGAGACCCAGTACTTC.

This clonotype was picked up many times. This chain connects TRBV30 to TRBJ2-2; TRBD2 is a possible D gene (6 bases). V shed 5 bases and J shed 0 bases, with 10 bases lying between them. Looked up from germline, CDR1 is GTSNPN and CDR2 is SVGIG (reference sequence). The CDR3 runs to 14 residues. The CDR3 here is CAWAGTSNTGELFF. The CDR3 DNA is TGTGCCTGGGCCGGGACTTCGAACACCGGGGAGCTGTTTTTT. The full variable domain, with the rest looked up from reference TRBV30 and TRBJ2-2, is SQTIHQWPATLVQPVGSPLSLECTVEGTSNPNLYWYRQAAGRGLQLLFYSVGIGQISSEVPQNLSASRPQDRQFILSSKKLLLSDSGFYLCAWAGTSNTGELFFGEGSRLTVL.

The gene calls are TRBV19 and TRBJ1-6, with TRBD1 as a possible D gene (5 bases). The germline gives CDR1 LNHDA, CDR2 SQIVND (reference sequence). With 4 bases removed from V and 6 bases from J, the gap between germline ends came to 22 bases. This CDR3 contains 18 residues. The chain's CDR3 is CASSTGPTRGPLNSPLHF. CDR3 coding DNA: TGTGCCAGTAGTACCGGCCCGACAAGGGGTCCTCTTAATTCACCCCTCCACTTT.

The chain is built from TRBV19 and TRBJ1-2, with D uncertain. The CDR3 has 13 amino acids. V gave up 2 bases and J gave up 5 bases, with 9 bases separating them. Per the germline V gene, CDR1 is LNHDA and CDR2 is SQIVND (reference sequence). The CDR3 sequence is CASSIKQHYGYTF. In DNA form, the CDR3 reads TGTGCCAGTAGTATAAAACAGCATTATGGCTACACCTTC. Based on the CDR3 plus reference TRBV19 and TRBJ1-2, the full variable domain is DGGITQSPKYLFRKEGQNVTLSCEQNLNHDAMYWYRQDPGQGLRLIYYSQIVNDFQKGDIAEGYSVSREKKESFPLTVTSAQKNPTAFYLCASSIKQHYGYTFGSGTRLTVV.

This clonotype has at least ten counts. The chain employs TRBV6-1 and TRBJ2-7; D not certain. Trimming cost V 6 bases and J 4 bases, with 10 bases left between them. Germline V gives CDR1 MNHNS, CDR2 SASEGT. The CDR3 covers 12 residues. CDR3 nucleotide sequence: TGTGCCAGCAGGGCTCTCCTGTACGAGCAGTACTTC. Its protein product is CASRALLYEQYF.

This clonotype was seen at least ten times. The chain carries TRBV12-3 or TRBV12-4 and TRBJ1-2; 7 positions match TRBD1. V was clipped by 6 bases and J by 7 bases; unmatched bases: 8. The CDR3 has 13 residues. CDR3 sequence: CASSSRQGSGYTF. The CDR3 nucleotides are TGTGCCAGCAGCTCTAGACAGGGCTCTGGCTACACCTTC.

This clonotype was seen ten or more times. The rearrangement uses TRBV12-3 or TRBV12-4 and TRBJ1-5; the match to TRBD1 covers 9 bases. The CDR3 has 15 amino acids. The V and J ends lost 4 bases and 4 bases, in that order; junction bases with no gene match: 5. The CDR3 sequence: CASSSGTGRNQPQHF. DNA of the CDR3: TGTGCCAGCAGTTCTGGGACAGGGCGGAATCAGCCCCAGCATTTT.

The sample holds many counts of this clonotype. The chain joins TRBV28 to TRBJ1-1; 7 bases line up with TRBD1. The J segment lost 3 bases and the V segment lost 7 bases, leaving 14 bases of the junction unmatched. Germline values: CDR1 MDHEN, CDR2 SYDVKM. The CDR3 contains 16 residues. The CDR3 DNA follows: TGTGCCAGCACCCAGGATCAGACAGGGCTCTACACTGAAGCTTTCTTT. Protein sequence: CASTQDQTGLYTEAFF.

This clonotype was seen more than once but under ten times. The chain carries TRBV28 and TRBJ2-5; TRBD1 or TRBD2 may be the D gene (5 bases each). Trimming left V 6 bases short and J 0 bases short, with 11 bases between. Germline loops: CDR1 MDHEN, CDR2 SYDVKM. The CDR3 consists of 14 residues. The CDR3 sequence: CASRSGTNQETQYF. Written as DNA, the CDR3 is TGTGCCAGCAGGTCAGGGACGAACCAAGAGACCCAGTACTTC.

This clonotype was recorded at least ten times. This rearrangement joins TRBV6-1 to TRBJ1-1; D is undetermined. Germline-derived CDR1 and CDR2 are MNHNS and SASEGT. V was trimmed by 6 bases and J by 0 bases, leaving 11 bases between them. CDR3 length equals 14 residues. The CDR3 here is CASRRINMNTEAFF. CDR3 in DNA: TGTGCCAGCAGAAGGATCAACATGAACACTGAAGCTTTCTTT.

The rearrangement uses TRBV5-1 and TRBJ1-5; D is unclear. Trimming removed 6 bases at V and 1 base at J, with 11 bases between. Per the germline V gene, CDR1 is SGHRS and CDR2 is YFSETQ. The CDR3 loop spans 14 amino acids. CDR3 DNA: TGCGCCAGCAAAGAGGGTACGAGCAATCAGCCCCAGCATTTT. It yields the protein CASKEGTSNQPQHF.

This clonotype was counted at least ten times. CDR3 in amino acids: CASSEAGVQETQYF. The CDR3 DNA reads TGTGCCAGCAGTGAAGCGGGGGTCCAAGAGACCCAGTACTTC. This chain connects TRBV2 to TRBJ2-5, with D perhaps TRBD1 or TRBD2 (5 bases each). V lost 0 bases and J lost 1, with 6 bases in between. This CDR3 region has 14 residues. Germline CDR1 is SNHLY and CDR2 is FYNNEI.

Many counts were recorded for this clonotype. The rearrangement uses TRBV20-1 and TRBJ1-1; the D is unclear. Germline lookup yields CDR1 DFQATT and CDR2 SNEGSKA (reference sequence). This CDR3 spans 13 amino acids. V dropped 5 bases and J dropped 0 bases, with 10 bases sitting between them. The CDR3 region has the DNA TGCAGTGCTTTCCGACCGGTGAACACTGAAGCTTTCTTT. Translating gives CSAFRPVNTEAFF.

V is TRBV5-1 and J is TRBJ1-5; D is uncertain. This CDR3 has 14 residues. The germline gives CDR1 SGHRS, CDR2 YFSETQ. Trimming stripped 4 bases from V and 2 bases from J, with 10 bases between. The CDR3 protein is CASSLDIGNQPQHF. The CDR3 nucleotides are TGCGCCAGCAGCCTCGACATTGGCAATCAGCCCCAGCATTTT.

This clonotype was found many times. The chain uses TRBV24-1 and TRBJ1-6; D is undetermined. The CDR3 contains 15 residues. CDR1 KGHDR and CDR2 SFDVKD come from the germline V gene. The V end lost 2 bases, the J end lost 7 bases, and 11 bases lay between the germline ends. The CDR3, as DNA: TGTGCCACCAGTGATTCGGCAGCCGGCAATTCACCCCTCCACTTT. Protein sequence: CATSDSAAGNSPLHF.

This clonotype was seen ten or more times. This chain connects TRBV11-2 to TRBJ2-7; 7 bases match TRBD2. The germline V gene has CDR1 SGHAT and CDR2 FQNNGV. V shed 2 bases, J shed 0 bases, and the junction held 4 bases outside the gene matches. The CDR3 contains 15 residues. Written as DNA, the CDR3 is TGTGCCAGCAGCTTATTGCGCGGGAGCTCCTACGAGCAGTACTTC. It specifies CASSLLRGSSYEQYF.

This clonotype was detected ten times or more. The chain links TRBV6-5 to TRBJ1-1, with TRBD1 as a possible D gene (6 bases). In germline, CDR1 is MNHEY, CDR2 SVGAGI. Trimming shortened V by 6 bases and J by 2 bases, and 10 bases separated the two germline ends. CDR3 length: 13 residues. The CDR3 DNA sequence: TGTGCCAGCAGATTCAGGGGTAACACTGAAGCTTTCTTT. Encoded protein: CASRFRGNTEAFF.

The V gene is TRBV28, the J gene TRBJ2-7; possibly TRBD1 or TRBD2 for D (5 bases each). This CDR3 comprises 13 residues. CDR1 and CDR2 from the germline V gene are MDHEN and SYDVKM. The V end was cut by 7 bases, the J end by 3 bases, with 13 bases between. The CDR3 here is CASTPGDVYEQYF. In nucleotides, the CDR3 is TGTGCCAGCACCCCTGGGGACGTCTACGAGCAGTACTTC. Looking up the rest from reference TRBV28 and TRBJ2-7 gives the full variable domain: DVKVTQSSRYLVKRTGEKVFLECVQDMDHENMFWYRQDPGLGLRLIYFSYDVKMKEKGDIPEGYSVSREKKERFSLILESASTNQTSMYLCASTPGDVYEQYFGPGTRLTVT.

This clonotype appeared many times. The genes are TRBV2 and TRBJ2-2; 12 nucleotides match TRBD2. Germline CDR1 reads SNHLY; CDR2 reads FYNNEI. The V and J ends lost 3 bases and 3 bases, in that order; junction bases with no gene match: 5. The CDR3 is made up of 17 amino acids. The CDR3 nucleotides read TGTGCCAGCAGTGAGACTAGCGGGAGAGGGGACACCGGGGAGCTGTTTTTT. Translating it yields CASSETSGRGDTGELFF.

At least ten counts were recorded for this clonotype. This chain links TRBV6-2 or TRBV6-3 with TRBJ1-2, with unresolved D. CDR3 length equals 17 residues. V lost 1 base and J 2 bases, leaving 17 bases between the germline ends. Germline assignment: CDR1 MNHEY and CDR2 SVGEGT. Here the CDR3 reads CASSYWKPRTENYGYTF. The CDR3 nucleotides are TGTGCCAGCAGTTACTGGAAACCGAGGACGGAGAACTATGGCTACACCTTC.

This clonotype occurred many times. Written as DNA, the CDR3 is TGTGCCAGCAGCTTGTCGGGCCGGGGTACCGGGGAGCTGTTTTTT. This codes for CASSLSGRGTGELFF. The genes are TRBV7-2 and TRBJ2-2; D perhaps matches TRBD2 (5 bases). The germline V gene has CDR1 SGHTA and CDR2 FQGNSA. CDR3 length: 15 amino acids. The V end was cut by 3 bases, the J end by 5 bases, with 13 bases between.